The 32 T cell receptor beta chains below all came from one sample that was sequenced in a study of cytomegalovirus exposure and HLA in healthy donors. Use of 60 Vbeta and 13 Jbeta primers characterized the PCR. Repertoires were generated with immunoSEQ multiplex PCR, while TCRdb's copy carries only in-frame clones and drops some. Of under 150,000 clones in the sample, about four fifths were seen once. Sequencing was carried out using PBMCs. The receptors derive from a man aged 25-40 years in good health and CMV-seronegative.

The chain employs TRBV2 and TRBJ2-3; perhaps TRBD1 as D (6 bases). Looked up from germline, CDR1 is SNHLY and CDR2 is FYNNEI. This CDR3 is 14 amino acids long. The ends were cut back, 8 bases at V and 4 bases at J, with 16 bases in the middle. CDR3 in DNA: TGTGCCAGCTCAGGACAGAGGGCCCCAGATACGCAGTATTTT. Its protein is CASSGQRAPDTQYF.

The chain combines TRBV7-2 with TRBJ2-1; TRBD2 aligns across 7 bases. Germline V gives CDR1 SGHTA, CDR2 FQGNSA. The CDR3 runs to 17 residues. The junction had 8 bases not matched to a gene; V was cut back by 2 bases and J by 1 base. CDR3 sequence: CASSLPMSGNSYNEQFF. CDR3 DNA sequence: TGTGCCAGCAGCTTACCCATGAGCGGGAATTCCTACAATGAGCAGTTCTTC. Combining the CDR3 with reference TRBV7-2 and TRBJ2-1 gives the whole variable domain GAGVSQSPSNKVTEKGKDVELRCDPISGHTALYWYRQSLGQGLEFLIYFQGNSAPDKSGLPSDRFSAERTGGSVSTLTIQRTQQEDSAVYLCASSLPMSGNSYNEQFFGPGTRLTVL.

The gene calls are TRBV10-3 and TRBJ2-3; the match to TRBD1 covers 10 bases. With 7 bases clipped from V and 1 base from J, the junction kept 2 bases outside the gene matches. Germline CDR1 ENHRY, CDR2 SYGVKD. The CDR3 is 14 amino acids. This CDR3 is CAITDRGRTDTQYF. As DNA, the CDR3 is TGTGCCATCACCGACAGGGGGCGCACAGATACGCAGTATTTT.

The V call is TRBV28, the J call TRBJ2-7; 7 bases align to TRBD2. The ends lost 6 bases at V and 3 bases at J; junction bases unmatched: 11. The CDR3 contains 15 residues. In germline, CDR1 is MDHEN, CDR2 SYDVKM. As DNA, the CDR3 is TGTGCCAGCAGCTCTTCCGGGGAGGGGAGCTACGAGCAGTACTTC. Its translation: CASSSSGEGSYEQYF. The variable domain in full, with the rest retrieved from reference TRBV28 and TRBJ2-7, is DVKVTQSSRYLVKRTGEKVFLECVQDMDHENMFWYRQDPGLGLRLIYFSYDVKMKEKGDIPEGYSVSREKKERFSLILESASTNQTSMYLCASSSSGEGSYEQYFGPGTRLTVT.

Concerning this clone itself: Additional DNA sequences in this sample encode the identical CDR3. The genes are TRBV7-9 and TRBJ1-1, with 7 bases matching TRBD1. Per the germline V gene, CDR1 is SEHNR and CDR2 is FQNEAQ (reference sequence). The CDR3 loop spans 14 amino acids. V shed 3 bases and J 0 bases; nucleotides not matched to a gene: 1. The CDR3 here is CASSLGQMNTEAFF. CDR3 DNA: TGTGCCAGCAGCTTGGGACAGATGAACACTGAAGCTTTCTTT.

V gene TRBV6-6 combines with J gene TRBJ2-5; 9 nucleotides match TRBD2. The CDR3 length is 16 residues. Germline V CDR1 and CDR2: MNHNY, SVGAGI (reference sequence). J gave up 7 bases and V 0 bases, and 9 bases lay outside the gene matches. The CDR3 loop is CASSYSSPSGEGTQYF. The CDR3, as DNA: TGTGCCAGCAGTTACTCATCCCCTAGCGGGGAGGGGACCCAGTACTTC.

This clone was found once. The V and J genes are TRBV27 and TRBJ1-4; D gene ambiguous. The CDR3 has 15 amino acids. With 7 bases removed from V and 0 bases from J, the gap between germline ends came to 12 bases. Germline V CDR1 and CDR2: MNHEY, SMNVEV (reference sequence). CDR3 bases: TGTGCCAGCACCTCCCTGCGAACAACTAATGAAAAACTGTTTTTT. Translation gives CASTSLRTTNEKLFF. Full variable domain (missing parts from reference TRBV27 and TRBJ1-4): EAQVTQNPRYLITVTGKKLTVTCSQNMNHEYMSWYRQDPGLGLRQIYYSMNVEVTDKGDVPEGYKVSRKEKRNFPLILESPSPNQTSLYFCASTSLRTTNEKLFFGSGTQLSVL.

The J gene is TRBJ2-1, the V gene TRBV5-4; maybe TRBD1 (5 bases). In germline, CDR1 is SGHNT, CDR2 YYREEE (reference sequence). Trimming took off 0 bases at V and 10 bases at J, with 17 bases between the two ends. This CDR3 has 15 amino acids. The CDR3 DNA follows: TGTGCCAGCAGCTTGGGGACAAGGGGCCCCGGGGAGCAGTTCTTC. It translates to CASSLGTRGPGEQFF.

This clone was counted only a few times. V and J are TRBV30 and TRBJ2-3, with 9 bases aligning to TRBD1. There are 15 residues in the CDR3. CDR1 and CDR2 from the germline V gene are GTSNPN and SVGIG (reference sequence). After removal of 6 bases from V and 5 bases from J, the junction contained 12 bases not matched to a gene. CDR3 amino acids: CACTGTGHQGDTQYF. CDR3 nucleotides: TGTGCCTGCACCGGGACAGGGCATCAGGGAGATACGCAGTATTTT.

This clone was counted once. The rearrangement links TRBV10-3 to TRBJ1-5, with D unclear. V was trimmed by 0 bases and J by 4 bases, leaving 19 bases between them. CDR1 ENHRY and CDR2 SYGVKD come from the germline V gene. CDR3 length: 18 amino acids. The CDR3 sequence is CAISESMGRTRQNQPQHF. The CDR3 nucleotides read TGTGCCATCAGTGAGTCGATGGGCAGAACACGTCAAAATCAGCCCCAGCATTTT.

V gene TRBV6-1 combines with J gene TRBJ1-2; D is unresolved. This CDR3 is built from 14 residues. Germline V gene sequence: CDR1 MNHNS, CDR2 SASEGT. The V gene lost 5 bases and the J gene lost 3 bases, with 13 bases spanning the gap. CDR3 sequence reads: CASSQARMDYGYTF. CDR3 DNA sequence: TGTGCCAGCAGTCAGGCCAGGATGGACTATGGCTACACCTTC.

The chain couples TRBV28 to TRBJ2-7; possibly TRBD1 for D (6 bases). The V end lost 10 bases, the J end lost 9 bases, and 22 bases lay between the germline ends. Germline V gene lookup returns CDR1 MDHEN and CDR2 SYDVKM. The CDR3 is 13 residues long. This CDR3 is CAIKGDRSGPQYF. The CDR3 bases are TGTGCCATCAAGGGGGACCGCAGCGGCCCGCAGTACTTC.

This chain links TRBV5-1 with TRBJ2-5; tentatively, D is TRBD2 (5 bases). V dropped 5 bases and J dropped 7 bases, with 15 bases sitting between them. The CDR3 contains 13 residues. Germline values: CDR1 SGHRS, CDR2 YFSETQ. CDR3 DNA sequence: TGCGCCAGCAGTCCCAGCGGTGTATCGACCCAGTACTTC. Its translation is CASSPSGVSTQYF.

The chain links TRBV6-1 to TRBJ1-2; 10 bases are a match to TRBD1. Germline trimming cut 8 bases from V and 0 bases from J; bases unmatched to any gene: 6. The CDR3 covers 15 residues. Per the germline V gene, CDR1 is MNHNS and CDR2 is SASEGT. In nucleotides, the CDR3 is TGTGCCAGCGGGGGACAGGGGAGTTCTAACTATGGCTACACCTTC. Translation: CASGGQGSSNYGYTF.

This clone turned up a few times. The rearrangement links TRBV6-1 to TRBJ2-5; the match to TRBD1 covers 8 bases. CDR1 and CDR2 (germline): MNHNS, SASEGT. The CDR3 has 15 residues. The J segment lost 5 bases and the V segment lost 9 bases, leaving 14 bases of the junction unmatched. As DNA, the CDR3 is TGTGCCAGTAGACTGGCAGGGGGCGTATGGGAGACCCAGTACTTC. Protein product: CASRLAGGVWETQYF.

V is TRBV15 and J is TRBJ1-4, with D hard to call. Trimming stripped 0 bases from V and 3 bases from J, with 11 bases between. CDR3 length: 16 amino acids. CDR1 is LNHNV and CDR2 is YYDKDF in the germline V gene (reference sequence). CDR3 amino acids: CATSRDYGSPNEKLFF. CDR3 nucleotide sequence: TGTGCCACCAGCAGAGATTACGGGAGCCCTAATGAAAAACTGTTTTTT. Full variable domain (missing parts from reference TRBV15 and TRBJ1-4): DAMVIQNPRYQVTQFGKPVTLSCSQTLNHNVMYWYQQKSSQAPKLLFHYYDKDFNNEADTPDNFQSRRPNTSFCFLDIRSPGLGDTAMYLCATSRDYGSPNEKLFFGSGTQLSVL.

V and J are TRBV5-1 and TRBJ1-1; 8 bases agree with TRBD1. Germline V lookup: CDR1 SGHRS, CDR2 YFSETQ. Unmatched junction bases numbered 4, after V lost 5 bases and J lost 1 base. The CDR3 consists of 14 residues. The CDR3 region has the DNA TGCGCCAGCAGGCCTGACAGGGGGAACACTGAAGCTTTCTTT. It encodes CASRPDRGNTEAFF.

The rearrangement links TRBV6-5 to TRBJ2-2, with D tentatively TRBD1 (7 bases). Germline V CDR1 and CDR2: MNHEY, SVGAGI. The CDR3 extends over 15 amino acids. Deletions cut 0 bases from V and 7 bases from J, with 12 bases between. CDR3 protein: CASSYSGGGGGELFF. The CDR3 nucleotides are TGTGCCAGCAGTTACTCTGGAGGGGGCGGCGGGGAGCTGTTTTTT.

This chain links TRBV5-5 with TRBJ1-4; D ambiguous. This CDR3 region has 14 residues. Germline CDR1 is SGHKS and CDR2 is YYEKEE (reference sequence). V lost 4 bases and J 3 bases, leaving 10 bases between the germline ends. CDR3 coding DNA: TGTGCCAGCAGCCCCCGGGAGGCTAATGAAAAACTGTTTTTT. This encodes CASSPREANEKLFF.

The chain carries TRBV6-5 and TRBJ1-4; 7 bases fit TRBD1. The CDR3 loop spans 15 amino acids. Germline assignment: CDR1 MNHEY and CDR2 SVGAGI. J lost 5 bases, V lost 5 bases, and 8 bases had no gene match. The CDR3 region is CASSRWDSPNEKLFF. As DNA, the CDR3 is TGTGCCAGCAGTAGATGGGACAGCCCAAATGAAAAACTGTTTTTT.

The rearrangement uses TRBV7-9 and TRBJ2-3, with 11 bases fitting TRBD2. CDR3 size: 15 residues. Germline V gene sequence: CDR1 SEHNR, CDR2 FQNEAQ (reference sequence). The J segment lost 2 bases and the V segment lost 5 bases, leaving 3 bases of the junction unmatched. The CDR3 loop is CASSQTSGVTDTQYF. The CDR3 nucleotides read TGTGCCAGCAGCCAGACTAGCGGGGTCACAGATACGCAGTATTTT.

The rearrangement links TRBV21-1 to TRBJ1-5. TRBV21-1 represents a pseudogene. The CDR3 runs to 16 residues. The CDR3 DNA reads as TGTGCCAGCACCAAGCGGGGGGACGGTTACAATCAGCCCCAGCATTTT. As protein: CASTKRGDGYNQPQHF.

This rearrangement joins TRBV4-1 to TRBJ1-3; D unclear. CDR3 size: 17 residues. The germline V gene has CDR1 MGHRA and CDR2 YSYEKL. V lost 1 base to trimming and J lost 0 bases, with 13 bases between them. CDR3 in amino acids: CASSQVPHSNSGNTIYF. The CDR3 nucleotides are TGCGCCAGCAGCCAAGTACCCCACTCTAACTCTGGAAACACCATATATTTT.

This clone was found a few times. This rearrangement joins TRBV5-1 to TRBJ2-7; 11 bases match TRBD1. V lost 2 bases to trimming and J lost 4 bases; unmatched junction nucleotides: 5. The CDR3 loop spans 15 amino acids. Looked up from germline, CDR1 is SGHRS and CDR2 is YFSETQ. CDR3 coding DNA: TGCGCCAGCAGCTTCGGACAGGGGGCGGGATACGAGCAGTACTTC. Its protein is CASSFGQGAGYEQYF.

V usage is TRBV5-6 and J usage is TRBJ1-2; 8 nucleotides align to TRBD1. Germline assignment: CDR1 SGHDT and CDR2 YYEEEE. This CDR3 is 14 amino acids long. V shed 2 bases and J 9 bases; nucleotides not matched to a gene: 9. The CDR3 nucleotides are TGTGCCAGCAGCTTTACTGGGACAGGCGAAAGCTACACCTTC. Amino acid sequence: CASSFTGTGESYTF. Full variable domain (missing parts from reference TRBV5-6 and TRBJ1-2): DAGVTQSPTHLIKTRGQQVTLRCSPKSGHDTVSWYQQALGQGPQFIFQYYEEEERQRGNFPDRFSGHQFPNYSSELNVNALLLGDSALYLCASSFTGTGESYTFGSGTRLTVV.

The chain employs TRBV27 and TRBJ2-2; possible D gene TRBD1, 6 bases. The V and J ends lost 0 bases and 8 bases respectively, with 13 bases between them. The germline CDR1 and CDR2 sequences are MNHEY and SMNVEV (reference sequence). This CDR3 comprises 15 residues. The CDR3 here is CASSLSGQRRGELFF. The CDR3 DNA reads TGTGCCAGCAGTTTATCAGGACAGCGAAGGGGGGAGCTGTTTTTT.

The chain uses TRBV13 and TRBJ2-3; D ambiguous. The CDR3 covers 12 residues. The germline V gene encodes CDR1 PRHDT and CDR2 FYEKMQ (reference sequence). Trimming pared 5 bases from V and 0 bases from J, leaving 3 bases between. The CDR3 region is CASSHSTDTQYF. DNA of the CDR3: TGTGCCAGCAGCCATAGCACAGATACGCAGTATTTT.

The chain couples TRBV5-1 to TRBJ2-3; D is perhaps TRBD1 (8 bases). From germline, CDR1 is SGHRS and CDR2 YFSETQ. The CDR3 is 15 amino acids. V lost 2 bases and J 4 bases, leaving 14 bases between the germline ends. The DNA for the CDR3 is TGCGCCAGCAGCTTCGGACAGGGAGGGGCAGATACGCAGTATTTT. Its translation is CASSFGQGGADTQYF.

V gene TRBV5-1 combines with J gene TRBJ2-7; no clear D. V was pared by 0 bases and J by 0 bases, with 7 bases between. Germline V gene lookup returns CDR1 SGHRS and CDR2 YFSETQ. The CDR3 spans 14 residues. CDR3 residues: CASSLDSSSYEQYF. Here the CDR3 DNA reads TGCGCCAGCAGCTTGGACAGTAGCTCCTACGAGCAGTACTTC. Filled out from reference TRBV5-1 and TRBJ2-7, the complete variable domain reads KAGVTQTPRYLIKTRGQQVTLSCSPISGHRSVSWYQQTPGQGLQFLFEYFSETQRNKGNFPGRFSGRQFSNSRSEMNVSTLELGDSALYLCASSLDSSSYEQYFGPGTRLTVT.

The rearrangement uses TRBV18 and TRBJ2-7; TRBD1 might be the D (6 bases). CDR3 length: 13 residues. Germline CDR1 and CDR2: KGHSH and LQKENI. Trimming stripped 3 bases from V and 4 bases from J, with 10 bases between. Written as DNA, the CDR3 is TGTGCCAGCTCACCGGGACAAAAGTACGAGCAGTACTTC. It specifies CASSPGQKYEQYF.

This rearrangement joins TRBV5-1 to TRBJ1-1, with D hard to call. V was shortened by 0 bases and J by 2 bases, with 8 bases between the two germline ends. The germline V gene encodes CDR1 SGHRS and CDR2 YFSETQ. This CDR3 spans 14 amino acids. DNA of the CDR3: TGCGCCAGCAGCTTGGATACATATAACACTGAAGCTTTCTTT. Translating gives CASSLDTYNTEAFF.

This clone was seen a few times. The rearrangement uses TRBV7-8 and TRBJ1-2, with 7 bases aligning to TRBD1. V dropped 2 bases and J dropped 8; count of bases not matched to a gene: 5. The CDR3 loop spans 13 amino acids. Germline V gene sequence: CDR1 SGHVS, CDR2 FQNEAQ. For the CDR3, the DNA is TGTGCCAGCAGCTTATTCGGACAGGCCGGCTACACCTTC. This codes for CASSLFGQAGYTF.